These 13 T cell receptor beta chains were sequenced from one sample in a study of blood T cells in healthy people across ages. Alongside a J-beta primer mix, a sample-barcoded 5' primer served in a second PCR lasting roughly 6 to 12 cycles. Each CDR3 protein is one row after TCRdb ran MiXCR on the 5' RACE reads. In the table there are about 1.4 million distinct CDR3 sequences, approximately 59% of which are singletons. Sequencing was carried out using blood. These receptors came from a man younger than 30 in good health.

This clonotype occurred a few times. The chain recombines TRBV7-9 with TRBJ2-5; unclear D gene. Per germline, CDR1 SEHNR and CDR2 FQNEAQ (reference sequence). Trimming left V 5 bases short and J 3 bases short, with 10 bases between. This CDR3 has 13 amino acids. The CDR3 reads CASSGRAEETQYF. CDR3 sequence (DNA): TGTGCCAGCAGCGGTAGAGCAGAAGAGACCCAGTACTTC.

J is TRBJ2-7 and V is TRBV24-1; D is undetermined. V shed 3 bases and J shed 3 bases, with 5 bases lying between them. Per germline, CDR1 KGHDR and CDR2 SFDVKD. The CDR3 sequence is 12 residues long. CDR3 nucleotides: TGTGCCACCAGTGATCAATACTACGAGCAGTACTTC. It translates to CATSDQYYEQYF.

V gene TRBV7-2 combines with J gene TRBJ1-4; D gene unclear. V was pared by 1 base and J by 4 bases, with 7 bases between. CDR1 is SGHTA, CDR2 FQGNSA, per germline. The CDR3 covers 14 residues. The CDR3 nucleotides are TGTGCCAGCAGCTTAGTAGGGAATAATGAAAAACTGTTTTTT. Translation gives CASSLVGNNEKLFF.

This rearrangement joins TRBV10-3 to TRBJ2-1; tentatively, D is TRBD1 (6 bases). V was cut by 11 bases and J by 6 bases, with 14 bases left in between. The CDR3 spans 12 residues. Germline lookup yields CDR1 ENHRY and CDR2 SYGVKD. The CDR3 region has the DNA TGTGCCCCACAGGGCCAGGGCAATGAGCAGTTCTTC. It translates to CAPQGQGNEQFF.

The table lists this clonotype with a count of one. A much more abundant neighbour one base away suggests this may be a read error. The J gene is TRBJ2-1, the V gene TRBV29-1, with D possibly matching TRBD2 (6 bases). Germline V lookup: CDR1 SQVTM, CDR2 ANQGSEA. V was cut by 0 bases and J by 10 bases, with 25 bases left in between. This CDR3 has 17 amino acids. CDR3 residues: CSVEDPGDSTPPSEQFF. As DNA, the CDR3 is TGCAGCGTTGAAGATCCGGGAGACTCTACTCCACCAAGCGAGCAGTTCTTC.

This clonotype was picked up a small number of times. The chain is built from TRBV12-3 or TRBV12-4 and TRBJ1-2; 7 nucleotides line up with TRBD1. The CDR3 sequence is 11 residues long. V was clipped by 7 bases and J by 10 bases; unmatched bases: 6. The CDR3 loop reads CASMEGAFYTF. CDR3 DNA sequence: TGTGCCAGCATGGAGGGGGCTTTCTACACCTTC.

This chain joins TRBV7-9 and TRBJ2-7; possible D gene TRBD2, 6 bases. The J call is in doubt because the DNA end fits TRBJ2-5 better. The CDR3 loop spans 15 amino acids. The V gene's germline CDR1 is SEHNR and CDR2 FQNEAQ (reference sequence). The CDR3 nucleotides read TGTGCCAGCGCCCCCGAGGGGACTCCGAGGGAGACCCAGTACTTC. Translating gives CASAPEGTPRETQYF.

At least ten counts were recorded for this clonotype. The rearrangement links TRBV7-2 to TRBJ2-7; D ambiguous. This CDR3 contains 12 residues. Trimming removed 1 base from V and 6 bases from J, with 7 bases in between. Per germline, CDR1 SGHTA and CDR2 FQGNSA. CDR3 protein: CASSLVSGEQYF. The CDR3 DNA is TGTGCCAGCAGCTTAGTTTCCGGCGAGCAGTACTTC.

The chain combines TRBV27 with TRBJ1-5; possibly TRBD1 for D (5 bases). CDR1 and CDR2 (germline): MNHEY, SMNVEV (reference sequence). This CDR3 contains 12 residues. With 8 bases removed from V and 4 bases from J, the gap between germline ends came to 9 bases. CDR3 sequence (DNA): TGTGCCAGCGGGGCGGGGAATCAGCCCCAGCATTTT. As protein: CASGAGNQPQHF.

V and J are TRBV20-1 and TRBJ2-1, with a possible D match to TRBD2 (6 bases). The CDR3 consists of 17 residues. Germline CDR1 is DFQATT and CDR2 is SNEGSKA (reference sequence). V gave up 3 bases and J gave up 5 bases, with 23 bases separating them. The CDR3, as DNA: TGCAGTGCTAGTGGCGGGCCCGGGAGCCACGACAACAATGAGCAGTTCTTC. Protein sequence: CSASGGPGSHDNNEQFF.

V is TRBV10-3 and J is TRBJ2-7, with 8 bases that match TRBD1. Trimming at V came to 6 bases and at J to 2 bases, leaving 3 bases not matched to a gene. CDR1 ENHRY and CDR2 SYGVKD come from the germline V gene. CDR3 length equals 13 residues. CDR3 residues: CAIRMTGAYEQYF. CDR3 bases: TGTGCCATCAGGATGACAGGGGCCTACGAGCAGTACTTC.

In this sample, this clonotype turned up once. The V gene is TRBV20-1, the J gene TRBJ2-7, with 9 nucleotides matching TRBD1. Germline V gene data show CDR1 as DFQATT and CDR2 as SNEGSKA (reference sequence). This CDR3 has 15 residues. Trimming at V came to 6 bases and at J to 2 bases, leaving 11 bases not matched to a gene. Here the CDR3 DNA reads TGCAGTGCATATAGGACAGGGGCTGCAGCCTACGAGCAGTACTTC. It translates to CSAYRTGAAAYEQYF.

J is TRBJ1-6 and V is TRBV20-1; D is possibly TRBD1 (5 bases). CDR3 length: 14 residues. Germline V gene sequence: CDR1 DFQATT, CDR2 SNEGSKA (reference sequence). Trimming pared 6 bases from V and 10 bases from J, leaving 19 bases between. CDR3 region: CSAPKRGGKSPLHF. CDR3 coding DNA: TGCAGTGCCCCGAAAAGGGGAGGAAAATCACCCCTCCACTTT.